This TCR beta chain was recovered during a study of cytomegalovirus exposure and HLA in healthy donors. Findings and limits, study-wide: An observed cluster of highly shared sequence variants was recorded as a likely sequencing artifact. Reportedly, fewer N-insertions than the 666-donor mean appeared in an Asian-associated ancestry cluster in a later analysis. Presence/absence analyses assumed roughly uniform sequencing depth across donors, which may not hold.

PCR was performed using 60 Vbeta and 13 Jbeta primers. Sequenced by immunoSEQ multiplex PCR; TCRdb stores in-frame clones only, minus some. This table holds under 200,000 clones, about 62% found once. As regards this clone: Its target is not known.

Deletions cut 1 base from V and 0 bases from J, with 13 bases between. CDR3 size: 18 residues. CDR1 and CDR2 from the germline V gene are LGHNT and FRNRAP. The material sequenced was PBMCs. The sequence came from a man aged 35 to 55 in good health and CMV-seronegative. The chain carries TRBV12-5 and TRBJ2-6, with a possible D match to TRBD1 (7 bases). The CDR3 coding sequence is TGTGCTAGTGGTTTGGGCGGGACAGCCGACTCTGGGGCCAACGTCCTGACTTTC. Protein product: CASGLGGTADSGANVLTF.